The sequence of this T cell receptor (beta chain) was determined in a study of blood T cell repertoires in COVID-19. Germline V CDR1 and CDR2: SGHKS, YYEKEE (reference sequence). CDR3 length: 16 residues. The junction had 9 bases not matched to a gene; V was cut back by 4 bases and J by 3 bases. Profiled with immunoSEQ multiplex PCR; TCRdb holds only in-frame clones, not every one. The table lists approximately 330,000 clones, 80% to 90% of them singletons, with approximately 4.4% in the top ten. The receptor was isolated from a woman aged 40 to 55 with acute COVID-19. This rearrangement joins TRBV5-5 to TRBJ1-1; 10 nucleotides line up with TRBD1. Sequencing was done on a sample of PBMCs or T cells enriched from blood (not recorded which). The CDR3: CASSPLGTGAYTEAFF. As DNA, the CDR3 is TGTGCCAGCAGCCCCTTGGGGACAGGGGCTTACACTGAAGCTTTCTTT.